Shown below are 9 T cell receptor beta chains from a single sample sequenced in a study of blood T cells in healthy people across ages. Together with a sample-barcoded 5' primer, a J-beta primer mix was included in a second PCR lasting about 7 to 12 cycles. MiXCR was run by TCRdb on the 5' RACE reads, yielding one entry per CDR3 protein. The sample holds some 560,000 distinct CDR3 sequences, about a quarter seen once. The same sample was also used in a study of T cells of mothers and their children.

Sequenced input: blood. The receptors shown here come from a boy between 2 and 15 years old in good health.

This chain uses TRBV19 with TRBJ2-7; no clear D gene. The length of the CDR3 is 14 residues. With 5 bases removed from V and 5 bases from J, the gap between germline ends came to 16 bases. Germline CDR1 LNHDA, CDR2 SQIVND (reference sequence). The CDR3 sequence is CASSLPGLGNEQYF. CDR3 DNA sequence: TGTGCCAGTAGTCTTCCGGGCCTGGGAAACGAGCAGTACTTC.

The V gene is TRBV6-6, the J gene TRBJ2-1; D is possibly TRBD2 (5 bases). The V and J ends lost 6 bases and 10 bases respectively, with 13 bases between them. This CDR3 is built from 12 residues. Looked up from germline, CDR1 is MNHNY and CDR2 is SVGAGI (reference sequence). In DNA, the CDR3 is TGTGCCAGCAGACTACTAGTAGGGGAGCAGTTCTTC. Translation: CASRLLVGEQFF.

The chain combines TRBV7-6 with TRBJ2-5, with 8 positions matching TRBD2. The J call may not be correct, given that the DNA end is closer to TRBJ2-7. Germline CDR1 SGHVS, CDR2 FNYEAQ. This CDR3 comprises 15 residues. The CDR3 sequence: CASSLVTGGTYEQYF. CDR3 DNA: TGTGCCAGCAGCTTAGTAACGGGGGGGACCTACGAGCAGTACTTC.

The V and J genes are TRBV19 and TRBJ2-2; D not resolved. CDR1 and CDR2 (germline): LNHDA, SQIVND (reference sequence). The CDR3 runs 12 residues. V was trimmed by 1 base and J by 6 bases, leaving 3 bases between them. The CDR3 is CASSIGPGELFF. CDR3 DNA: TGTGCCAGTAGTATAGGACCCGGGGAGCTGTTTTTT.

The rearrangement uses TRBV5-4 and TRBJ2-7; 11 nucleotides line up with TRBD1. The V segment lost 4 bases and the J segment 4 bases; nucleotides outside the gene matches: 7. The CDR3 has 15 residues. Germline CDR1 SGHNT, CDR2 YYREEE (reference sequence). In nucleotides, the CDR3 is TGTGCCAGCAGCGACCGGGGGACAGGGGGTTACGAGCAGTACTTC. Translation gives CASSDRGTGGYEQYF.

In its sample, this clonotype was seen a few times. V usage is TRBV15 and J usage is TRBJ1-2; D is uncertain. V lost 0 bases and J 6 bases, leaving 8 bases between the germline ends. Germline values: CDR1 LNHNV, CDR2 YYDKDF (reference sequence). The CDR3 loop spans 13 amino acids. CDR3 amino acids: CATSREANNGYTF. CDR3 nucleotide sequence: TGTGCCACCAGCAGAGAGGCCAATAATGGCTACACCTTC. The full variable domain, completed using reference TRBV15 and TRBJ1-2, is DAMVIQNPRYQVTQFGKPVTLSCSQTLNHNVMYWYQQKSSQAPKLLFHYYDKDFNNEADTPDNFQSRRPNTSFCFLDIRSPGLGDTAMYLCATSREANNGYTFGSGTRLTVV.

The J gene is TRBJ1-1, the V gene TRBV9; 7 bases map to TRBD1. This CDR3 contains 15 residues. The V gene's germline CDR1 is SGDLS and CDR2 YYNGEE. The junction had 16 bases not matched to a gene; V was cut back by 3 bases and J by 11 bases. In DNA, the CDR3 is TGTGCCAGCAGCGGGGGGGGAGGGGGCCAACGGAGCGCTTTCTTT. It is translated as CASSGGGGGQRSAFF.

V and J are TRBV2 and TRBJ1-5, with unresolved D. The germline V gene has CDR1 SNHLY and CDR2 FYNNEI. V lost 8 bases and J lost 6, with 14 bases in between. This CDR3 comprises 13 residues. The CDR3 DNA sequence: TGTGCCAGCCGACGAGGGCCCGGTCAGCCCCAGCATTTT. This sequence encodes CASRRGPGQPQHF.

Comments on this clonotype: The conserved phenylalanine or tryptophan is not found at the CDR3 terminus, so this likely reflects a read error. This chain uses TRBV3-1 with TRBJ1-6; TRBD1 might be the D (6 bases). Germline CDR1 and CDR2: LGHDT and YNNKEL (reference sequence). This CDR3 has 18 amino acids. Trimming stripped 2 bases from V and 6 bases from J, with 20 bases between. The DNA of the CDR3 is TGTGCCAGCAGCCAATCTACAGGGCCTCTGGGGCCTAATTCACCCCTCCACCTT. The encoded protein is CASSQSTGPLGPNSPLHL.